Listed here are 19 T cell receptor beta chains from one sample, sequenced in a study of blood T cell repertoires in COVID-19. Only in-frame clones appear in the TCRdb table, and some are missing; sequencing was by immunoSEQ multiplex PCR. The data hold 150,000 to 200,000 clones, with about 77% observed a single time. Sequenced material: peripheral blood. These receptors were obtained from a woman at least 80 years old with acute or convalescent COVID-19.

V gene TRBV18 combines with J gene TRBJ1-3, with no clear D. This CDR3 contains 15 residues. Trimming cost V 3 bases and J 0 bases, with 9 bases left between them. Germline V gene lookup returns CDR1 KGHSH and CDR2 LQKENI. The CDR3 loop reads CASSPDYSSGNTIYF. As DNA, the CDR3 is TGTGCCAGCTCACCGGATTACAGCTCTGGAAACACCATATATTTT.

CDR3 coding DNA: TGTGCCAGCAGCGTAGGGGGACTAGCGGGATCGGGAGATACGCAGTATTTT. It specifies CASSVGGLAGSGDTQYF. The chain couples TRBV9 to TRBJ2-3, with 13 bases fitting TRBD2. V gave up 0 bases and J gave up 5 bases; unmatched junction bases: 6. CDR1 is SGDLS and CDR2 is YYNGEE in the germline V gene. The CDR3 extends over 17 amino acids.

V usage is TRBV5-1 and J usage is TRBJ2-7; the D gene is possibly TRBD2 (6 bases). The CDR3 consists of 14 residues. Germline V CDR1 and CDR2: SGHRS, YFSETQ. Trimming shortened V by 2 bases and J by 1 base, and 10 bases separated the two germline ends. The chain's CDR3 is CASSFGRESYEQYF. The CDR3 DNA reads TGCGCCAGCAGCTTTGGGCGGGAATCCTACGAGCAGTACTTC.

This clone occurred once. The chain employs TRBV29-1 and TRBJ2-7, with TRBD2 identical over 13 bases. CDR3 length: 13 amino acids. Per germline, CDR1 SQVTM and CDR2 ANQGSEA. J gave up 2 bases and V 6 bases, and 1 base lay outside the gene matches. Here the CDR3 DNA reads TGCAGCGTCGGGACTAGCGGGACCTACGAGCAGTACTTC. As protein: CSVGTSGTYEQYF.

The chain has TRBV5-4 and TRBJ1-1; D remains ambiguous. Trimming removed 0 bases from V and 0 bases from J, with 6 bases in between. This CDR3 has 14 residues. In germline, CDR1 is SGHNT, CDR2 YYREEE (reference sequence). The CDR3 spells CASSLEIMNTEAFF. CDR3 coding DNA: TGTGCCAGCAGCTTGGAAATCATGAACACTGAAGCTTTCTTT.

The gene calls are TRBV6-5 and TRBJ2-7; 11 bases are shared with TRBD1. There are 14 residues in the CDR3. CDR1 MNHEY and CDR2 SVGAGI come from the germline V gene. J lost 2 bases, V lost 6 bases, and 3 bases had no gene match. CDR3 amino acids: CASRPGQGAYEQYF. The CDR3 region has the DNA TGTGCCAGCAGACCGGGACAGGGGGCCTACGAGCAGTACTTC.

J is TRBJ2-7 and V is TRBV2; no firm D call. The V and J ends lost 0 bases and 5 bases respectively, with 11 bases between them. Germline values: CDR1 SNHLY, CDR2 FYNNEI. The CDR3 loop spans 14 amino acids. CDR3 loop: CASSEALLEHEQYF. In nucleotides, the CDR3 is TGTGCCAGCAGTGAAGCGCTTCTAGAACACGAGCAGTACTTC.

The rearrangement links TRBV18 to TRBJ2-3; 8 nucleotides align to TRBD1. Losses at the gene ends were 5 bases for V and 5 bases for J; bases not matched to a gene: 9. The length of the CDR3 is 15 residues. The V gene's germline CDR1 is KGHSH and CDR2 LQKENI. In DNA form, the CDR3 reads TGTGCCAGCTCAAGGACAGGGCAGCTAGGAGATACGCAGTATTTT. This gives the protein CASSRTGQLGDTQYF.

The CDR3 here is CASSPTGQGEETQYF. CDR3 sequence (DNA): TGTGCCAGCTCACCAACGGGACAGGGAGAGGAGACCCAGTACTTC. The chain couples TRBV18 to TRBJ2-5; 9 bases agree with TRBD1. Germline V lookup: CDR1 KGHSH, CDR2 LQKENI. The CDR3 runs to 15 residues. Trimming removed 2 bases from V and 5 bases from J; junction bases left unmatched: 6.

The V gene is TRBV12-5, the J gene TRBJ2-2, with 8 positions matching TRBD1. CDR3 length equals 15 residues. The ends lost 2 bases at V and 7 bases at J; junction bases unmatched: 6. Germline CDR1 and CDR2: LGHNT and FRNRAP. The CDR3 DNA is TGTGCTAGTGGTTTGAGGGACAGGCCAGTCGGGGAGCTGTTTTTT. Protein sequence: CASGLRDRPVGELFF.

V and J are TRBV30 and TRBJ2-4, with TRBD1 identical over 7 bases. Germline V CDR1 and CDR2: GTSNPN, SVGIG (reference sequence). This CDR3 region has 12 residues. Trimming removed 3 bases from V and 12 bases from J; junction bases left unmatched: 8. CDR3 in DNA: TGTGCCTGGAGACGGACAGGTGGTCCTCAGTACTTC. Its protein product is CAWRRTGGPQYF.

The rearrangement links TRBV6-5 to TRBJ2-1; 11 bases match TRBD2. The V gene end was trimmed by 4 bases and the J gene end by 7 bases; junction bases not matched to a gene: 3. Per the germline V gene, CDR1 is MNHEY and CDR2 is SVGAGI. CDR3 length equals 14 residues. The CDR3 region has the DNA TGTGCCAGCAGTTCTACTAGCGGGAGAAATGAGCAGTTCTTC. It yields the protein CASSSTSGRNEQFF.

V gene TRBV11-2 combines with J gene TRBJ1-2; D gene uncertain. The CDR3 extends over 13 amino acids. Deletions cut 8 bases from V and 6 bases from J, with 16 bases between. Germline CDR1 reads SGHAT; CDR2 reads FQNNGV. CDR3 in DNA: TGTGCCAGCCGCACGACGGGTGGAGATGGCTACACCTTC. Translation: CASRTTGGDGYTF.

Only one count was recorded for this clone. This chain links TRBV3-1 (or the pseudogene TRBV3-2) with TRBJ1-2; D is perhaps TRBD1 (5 bases). Per the germline V gene, CDR1 is LGHDT and CDR2 is YNNKEL (reference sequence). V lost 0 bases and J lost 5, with 13 bases in between. The CDR3 sequence is 15 residues long. This CDR3 reads CASSQDRGTLYGYTF. The DNA for the CDR3 is TGTGCCAGCAGCCAAGATCGGGGGACGCTATATGGCTACACCTTC.

The chain employs TRBV9 and TRBJ2-1, with D unclear. The germline V and J ends were trimmed by 0 bases and 2 bases, with 9 bases remaining between them. Germline values: CDR1 SGDLS, CDR2 YYNGEE. This CDR3 spans 15 amino acids. The CDR3 DNA is TGTGCCAGCAGCGTAGACGAGTACCCCTACAATGAGCAGTTCTTC. Residues: CASSVDEYPYNEQFF.

The chain carries TRBV19 and TRBJ2-1, with D possibly matching TRBD2 (6 bases). CDR3 length equals 17 residues. Germline V CDR1 and CDR2: LNHDA, SQIVND (reference sequence). V gave up 5 bases and J gave up 0 bases, with 17 bases separating them. The chain's CDR3 is CASSAATSWSSYNEQFF. The CDR3 DNA is TGTGCCAGTAGTGCAGCGACTAGTTGGAGCTCCTACAATGAGCAGTTCTTC.

The gene calls are TRBV5-4 and TRBJ2-3, with unresolved D. The CDR3 contains 14 residues. Per the germline V gene, CDR1 is SGHNT and CDR2 is YYREEE (reference sequence). V lost 7 bases and J lost 1, with 13 bases in between. CDR3 nucleotide sequence: TGTGCCAGCGATGGTGGGCCTGGCACAGATACGCAGTATTTT. Its translation is CASDGGPGTDTQYF.

The chain has TRBV11-2 and TRBJ2-7; D unclear. Per the germline V gene, CDR1 is SGHAT and CDR2 is FQNNGV. The CDR3 extends over 14 amino acids. Deletions cut 5 bases from V and 0 bases from J, with 11 bases between. The CDR3 nucleotides read TGTGCCAGCAGCCTCCAGGCGAGCTCCTACGAGCAGTACTTC. Protein sequence: CASSLQASSYEQYF. Full variable domain (rest looked up from reference TRBV11-2 and TRBJ2-7): EAGVAQSPRYKIIEKRQSVAFWCNPISGHATLYWYQQILGQGPKLLIQFQNNGVVDDSQLPKDRFSAERLKGVDSTLKIQPAKLEDSAVYLCASSLQASSYEQYFGPGTRLTVT.

This clone was found a few times. The chain recombines TRBV28 with TRBJ2-1, with TRBD2 matching over 10 bases. The CDR3 is made up of 17 amino acids. V was pared by 4 bases and J by 6 bases, with 12 bases of the junction left unmatched. Germline V lookup: CDR1 MDHEN, CDR2 SYDVKM. CDR3 bases: TGTGCCAGCAGTTCTCTCCGGGGGACTAGCGAGTTCAATGAGCAGTTCTTC. The encoded protein is CASSSLRGTSEFNEQFF.